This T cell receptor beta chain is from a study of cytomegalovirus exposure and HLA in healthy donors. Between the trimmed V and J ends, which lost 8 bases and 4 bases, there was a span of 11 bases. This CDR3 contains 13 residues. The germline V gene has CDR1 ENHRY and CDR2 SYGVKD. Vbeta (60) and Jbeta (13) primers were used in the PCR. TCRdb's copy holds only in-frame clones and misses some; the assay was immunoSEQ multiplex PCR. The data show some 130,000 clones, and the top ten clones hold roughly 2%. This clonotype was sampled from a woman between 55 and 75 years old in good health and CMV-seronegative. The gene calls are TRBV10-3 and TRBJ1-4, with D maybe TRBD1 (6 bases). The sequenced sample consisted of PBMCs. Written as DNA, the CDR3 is TGTGCCATCGCGGACAGTAGTAATGAAAAACTGTTTTTT. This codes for CAIADSSNEKLFF.